The rows below give T cell receptor beta chains drawn from one sample of a study of cytomegalovirus exposure and HLA in healthy donors. Here immunoSEQ multiplex PCR was the method, and the copy in TCRdb shows in-frame clones only, minus some. Here the sample spans 90,000 to 150,000 clones, over 75% being singletons. Sample: PBMCs. These TCRs come from a woman younger than 30 in good health and CMV-seronegative. CDR3s include the opening cysteine and the closing phenylalanine or tryptophan. The D gene is left open where the match is weak. The listing skips clone size in some rows; elsewhere it reads once, few, many or a size class.

TRBV6-5	-	TRBJ1-1	-	CASSYHGRDTEAFF	TGTGCCAGCAGTTACCATGGGCGGGACACTGAAGCTTTCTTT
TRBV7-2	TRBD1	TRBJ1-1	-	CASSLGGTANTEAFF	TGTGCCAGCAGCTTAGGGGGGACAGCCAACACTGAAGCTTTCTTT
TRBV6-1	-	TRBJ2-7	-	CASSEIQQGSYEQYF	TGTGCCAGCAGTGAAATACAACAGGGCTCCTACGAGCAGTACTTC
TRBV7-9	-	TRBJ2-1	-	CASSLDPFKHEQFF	TGTGCCAGCAGCTTAGATCCCTTCAAGCATGAGCAGTTCTTC
TRBV7-3	TRBD1	TRBJ2-7	-	CASSPRTGEAEQYF	TGTGCCAGCAGCCCCAGGACAGGGGAAGCCGAGCAGTACTTC
TRBV5-1	-	TRBJ2-7	-	CASSLDTAYEQYF	TGCGCCAGCAGCCTGGACACCGCCTACGAGCAGTACTTC
TRBV27	TRBD1	TRBJ1-1	once	CASSLSDSRSGQTEAFF	TGTGCCAGCAGTTTATCCGACAGTAGGTCGGGACAGACTGAAGCTTTCTTT
TRBV11-2	-	TRBJ2-7	-	CASSLDGATATHYEQYF	TGTGCCAGCAGCTTAGACGGTGCGACAGCGACCCACTACGAGCAGTACTTC
TRBV23-1	-	TRBJ1-5	-	CASSREQGEQPQHF	TGCGCCAGCAGTCGGGAACAGGGAGAGCAGCCCCAGCATTTT
TRBV5-6	TRBD1	TRBJ2-6	-	CASSPDRAGANGLTF	TGTGCCAGCAGCCCAGACAGGGCTGGGGCCAACGGCCTGACTTTC
TRBV11-1	-	TRBJ2-7	-	CASSAPKGLLYF	TGTGCCAGCAGCGCCCCGAAGGGGCTGCTGTACTTC
TRBV6-1	TRBD1	TRBJ2-6	-	CASSDTQQGALIGANGLTF	TGTGCCAGCAGTGACACCCAACAGGGGGCCCTCATAGGAGCCAACGGCCTGACTTTC
TRBV27	-	TRBJ2-2	-	CASGPGRGTGELFF	TGTGCCAGCGGCCCAGGTCGGGGCACCGGGGAGCTGTTTTTT
TRBV6-5	-	TRBJ1-1	few	CASSLGSDSMNTEAFF	TGTGCCAGCAGTTTAGGTTCGGACAGCATGAACACTGAAGCTTTCTTT
TRBV6-1	-	TRBJ1-2	-	CATSAFGEGNYGYTF	TGTGCCACCTCTGCCTTTGGGGAGGGTAACTATGGCTACACCTTC
TRBV9	TRBD1	TRBJ1-1	-	CASSSRQGAEAFF	TGTGCCAGCAGCTCGCGACAGGGCGCCGAAGCTTTCTTT
TRBV7-6	-	TRBJ1-4	-	CASSLFRAEKLFF	TGTGCCAGCAGTTTGTTCAGGGCGGAAAAACTGTTTTTT
TRBV6-1	TRBD1	TRBJ1-6	-	CASSVRQGAYNSPLHF	TGTGCCAGCAGTGTTCGGCAGGGGGCCTATAATTCACCCCTCCACTTT
TRBV5-4	-	TRBJ2-1	-	CASMGRGRGSNEQFF	TGTGCCAGCATGGGGCGGGGGAGGGGGTCCAATGAGCAGTTCTTC
TRBV19	-	TRBJ2-1	-	CASSIASPPSTIEQFF	TGTGCCAGTAGTATAGCTAGCCCACCGTCTACAATCGAGCAGTTCTTC
TRBV19	-	TRBJ1-3	-	CASSIVDSGNTIYF	TGTGCCAGTAGTATAGTAGATTCTGGAAACACCATATATTTT
TRBV7-9	-	TRBJ2-5	-	CASSSQGRETQYF	TGTGCCAGCAGCTCTCAGGGTAGGGAGACCCAGTACTTC
TRBV5-1	-	TRBJ2-3	-	CASSPPGGLELSTDTQYF	TGCGCCAGCAGCCCCCCGGGGGGCTTAGAATTGAGCACAGATACGCAGTATTTT
TRBV9	TRBD2	TRBJ2-3	-	CASSVEAGTYTDTQYF	TGTGCCAGCAGCGTAGAAGCGGGGACTTACACAGATACGCAGTATTTT